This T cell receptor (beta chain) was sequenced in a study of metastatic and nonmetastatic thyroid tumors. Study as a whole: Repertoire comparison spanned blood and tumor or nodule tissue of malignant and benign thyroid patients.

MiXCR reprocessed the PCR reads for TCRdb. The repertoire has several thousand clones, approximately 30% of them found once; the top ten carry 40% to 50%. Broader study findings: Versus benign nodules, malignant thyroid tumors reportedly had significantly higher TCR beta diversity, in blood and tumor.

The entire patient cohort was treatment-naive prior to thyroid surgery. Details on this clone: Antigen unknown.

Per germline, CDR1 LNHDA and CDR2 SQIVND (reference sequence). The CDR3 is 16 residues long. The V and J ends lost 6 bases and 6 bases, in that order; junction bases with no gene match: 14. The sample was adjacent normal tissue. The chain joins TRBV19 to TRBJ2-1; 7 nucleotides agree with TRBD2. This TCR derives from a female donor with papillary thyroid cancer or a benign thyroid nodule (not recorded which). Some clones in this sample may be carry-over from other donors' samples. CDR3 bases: TGTGCCAGTAGCCCAACGGGGGGAGGGCCACGCAATGAGCAGTTCTTC. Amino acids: CASSPTGGGPRNEQFF.